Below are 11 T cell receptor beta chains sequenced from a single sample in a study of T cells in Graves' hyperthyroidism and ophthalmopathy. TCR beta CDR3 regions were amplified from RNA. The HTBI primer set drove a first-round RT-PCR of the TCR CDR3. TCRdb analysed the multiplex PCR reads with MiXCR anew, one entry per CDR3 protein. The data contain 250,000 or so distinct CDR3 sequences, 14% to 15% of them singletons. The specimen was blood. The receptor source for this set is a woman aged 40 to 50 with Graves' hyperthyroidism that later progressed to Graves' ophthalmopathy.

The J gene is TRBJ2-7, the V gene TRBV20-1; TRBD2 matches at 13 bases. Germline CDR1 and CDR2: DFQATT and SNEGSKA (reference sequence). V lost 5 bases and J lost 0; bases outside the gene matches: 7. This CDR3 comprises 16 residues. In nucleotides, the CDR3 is TGCAGTGCTTCGGGACTAGCGGGACACAGCTCCTACGAGCAGTACTTC. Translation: CSASGLAGHSSYEQYF.

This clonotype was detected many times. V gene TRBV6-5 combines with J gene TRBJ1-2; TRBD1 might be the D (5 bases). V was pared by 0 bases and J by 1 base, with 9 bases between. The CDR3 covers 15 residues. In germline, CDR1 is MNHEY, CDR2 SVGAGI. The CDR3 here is CASSYSQGVNYGYTF. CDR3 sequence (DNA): TGTGCCAGCAGTTACTCGCAAGGGGTTAACTATGGCTACACCTTC.

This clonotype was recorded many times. The CDR3 loop reads CATTPSLGTANEQFF. CDR3 nucleotides: TGTGCCACCACGCCCTCCCTTGGGACGGCCAATGAGCAGTTCTTC. The chain links TRBV19 to TRBJ2-1; D is perhaps TRBD1 or TRBD2 (5 bases each). V gave up 10 bases and J gave up 6 bases, with 22 bases separating them. Per the germline V gene, CDR1 is LNHDA and CDR2 is SQIVND (reference sequence). The CDR3 extends over 15 amino acids.

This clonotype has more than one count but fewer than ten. CDR3 coding DNA: TGCAGGGTCCCGATAGCGTACTCTAGTGAGCAGTTCTTC. Translation: CRVPIAYSSEQFF. The chain recombines TRBV20-1 with TRBJ2-1; D possibly corresponds to TRBD2 (5 bases). Germline CDR1 and CDR2: DFQATT and SNEGSKA (reference sequence). This CDR3 has 13 residues.

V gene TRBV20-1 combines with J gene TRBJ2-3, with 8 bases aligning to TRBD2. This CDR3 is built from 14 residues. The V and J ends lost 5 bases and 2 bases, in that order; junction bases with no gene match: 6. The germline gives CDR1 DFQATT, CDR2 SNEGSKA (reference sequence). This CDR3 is CSASTSGPTDTQYF. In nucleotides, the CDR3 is TGCAGTGCTTCCACTAGCGGTCCCACAGATACGCAGTATTTT.

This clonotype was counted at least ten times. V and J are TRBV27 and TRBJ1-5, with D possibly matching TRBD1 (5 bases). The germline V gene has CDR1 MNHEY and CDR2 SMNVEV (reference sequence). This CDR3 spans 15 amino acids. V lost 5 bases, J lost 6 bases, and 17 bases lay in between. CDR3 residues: CASSPTRVLVQPQHF. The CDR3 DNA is TGTGCCAGCAGTCCGACCAGGGTTTTAGTTCAGCCCCAGCATTTT.

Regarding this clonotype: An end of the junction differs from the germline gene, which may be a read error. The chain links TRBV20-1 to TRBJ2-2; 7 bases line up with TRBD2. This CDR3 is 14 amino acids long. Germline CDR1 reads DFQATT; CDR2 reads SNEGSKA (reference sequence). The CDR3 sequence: CSARSSGNAGELFF. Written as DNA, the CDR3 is TGCAGTGCTAGATCCAGCGGGAACGCCGGGGAGCTGTTTTTT.

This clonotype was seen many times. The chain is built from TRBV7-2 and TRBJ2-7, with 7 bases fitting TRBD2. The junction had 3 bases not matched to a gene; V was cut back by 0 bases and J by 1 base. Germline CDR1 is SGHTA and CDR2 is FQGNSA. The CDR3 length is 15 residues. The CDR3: CASSLASGLSYEQYF. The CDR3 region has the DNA TGTGCCAGCAGCTTAGCTAGCGGGTTGTCCTACGAGCAGTACTTC.

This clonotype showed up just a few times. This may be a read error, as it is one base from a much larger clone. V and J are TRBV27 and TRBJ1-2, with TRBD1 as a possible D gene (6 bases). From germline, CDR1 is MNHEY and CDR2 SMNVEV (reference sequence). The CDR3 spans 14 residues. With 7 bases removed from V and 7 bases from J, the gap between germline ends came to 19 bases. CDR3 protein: CASNFGRGGPGYTF. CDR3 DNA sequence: TGTGCCAGCAATTTTGGGAGGGGGGGGCCTGGCTACACCTTC.

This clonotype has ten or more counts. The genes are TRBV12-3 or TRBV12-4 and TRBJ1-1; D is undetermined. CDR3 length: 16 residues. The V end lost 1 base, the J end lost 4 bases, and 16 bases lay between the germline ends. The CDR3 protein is CASSLGSAAPGTEAFF. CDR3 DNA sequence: TGTGCCAGCAGTTTAGGGTCGGCAGCTCCAGGCACTGAAGCTTTCTTT.

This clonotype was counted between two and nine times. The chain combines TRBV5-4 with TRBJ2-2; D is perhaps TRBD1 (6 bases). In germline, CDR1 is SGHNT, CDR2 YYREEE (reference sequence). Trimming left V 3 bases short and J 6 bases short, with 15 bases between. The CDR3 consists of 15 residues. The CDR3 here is CASSSGDTTPGELFF. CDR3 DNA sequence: TGTGCCAGCAGCTCCGGGGACACCACGCCCGGGGAGCTGTTTTTT.